This record covers a single T cell receptor (beta chain). This entry belongs to a study of blood T cells in healthy people across ages. A J-beta primer mix and a sample-barcoded 5' primer were used in a second PCR of roughly 6 to 12 cycles. One entry per CDR3 protein, called by TCRdb with MiXCR from the 5' RACE reads. The sample holds 2 million or so distinct CDR3 sequences, just under 50% seen once. This CDR3 region has 17 residues. CDR1 SEHNR and CDR2 FQNEAQ come from the germline V gene (reference sequence). The trim removed 6 bases at V and 6 bases at J, leaving 18 bases unmatched. The V call is TRBV7-9, the J call TRBJ1-2; 8 bases match TRBD1. The receptor was isolated from a woman aged 40 to 50 in good health. The specimen was blood. As DNA, the CDR3 is TGTGCCAGCAGTCCTCAAGTTCGACAGGGGAGAGAGAATGGCTACACCTTC. Its protein product is CASSPQVRQGRENGYTF.